Listed below are T cell receptor beta chains from one sample, sequenced in a study of beta chain features in type 1 diabetes. The protocol was immunoSEQ multiplex PCR, while the TCRdb copy is restricted to in-frame clones and leaves out a portion. The data contain around 250,000 clones, roughly 70% of them singletons. Sample: naive CD4+ T cells from blood. The origin of the receptors is a man aged 25 to 45 in good health. Both conserved end residues are part of each CDR3. A D gene is named only where the DNA matches it firmly. Clone size, where shown, is once, few, many, or a class for clones that have expanded.

v_call	j_call	d_call	clone_size	cdr3_aa	cdr3_nt
TRBV14	TRBJ2-2	-	-	CASSQGLTGELFF	TGTGCCAGCAGCCAAGGATTAACCGGGGAGCTGTTTTTT
TRBV29-1	TRBJ1-1	-	-	CSVALRNTEAFF	TGCAGCGTGGCGTTGAGGAACACTGAAGCTTTCTTT
TRBV14	TRBJ2-1	TRBD2	few	CASSLLGAGVTYNEQFF	TGTGCCAGCAGCCTCCTCGGCGCGGGAGTCACCTACAATGAGCAGTTCTTC
TRBV6-6	TRBJ1-5	-	-	CASSSTWAGLNQPQHF	TGTGCCAGCAGCTCCACGTGGGCAGGGCTCAATCAGCCCCAGCATTTT
TRBV7-2	TRBJ2-1	-	-	CASSLGRLAIEQFF	TGTGCCAGCAGCTTAGGGCGGCTAGCTATTGAGCAGTTCTTC
TRBV29-1	TRBJ2-1	TRBD2	-	CSVEPAGPSYNEQFF	TGCAGCGTTGAGCCAGCGGGGCCTTCCTACAATGAGCAGTTCTTC
TRBV14	TRBJ2-6	TRBD1	-	CASSLPGTGLSGANVLTF	TGTGCCAGCAGCTTGCCCGGGACAGGCCTCTCTGGGGCCAACGTCCTGACTTTC
TRBV7-9	TRBJ2-7	TRBD2	-	CASSSGTNHYEQYF	TGTGCCAGCAGCTCCGGGACTAACCACTACGAGCAGTACTTC
TRBV6-5	TRBJ2-3	-	few	CASSRTATTDTQYF	TGTGCCAGCAGCCGGACAGCTACCACAGATACGCAGTATTTT
TRBV7-2	TRBJ2-5	-	-	CASSSRETQYF	TGTGCCAGCTCCTCCCGGGAGACCCAGTACTTC
TRBV28	TRBJ2-5	-	once	CASSLPGHEETQYF	TGTGCCAGCAGTTTACCGGGACACGAAGAGACCCAGTACTTC
TRBV13	TRBJ2-7	TRBD2	-	CASSLRVSLPGLVSYEQYF	TGTGCCAGCAGCTTGAGGGTATCGTTACCGGGACTAGTCTCCTACGAGCAGTACTTC
TRBV4-2	TRBJ2-7	-	-	CASSQDLSEQYF	TGTGCCAGCAGCCAAGATCTGAGCGAGCAGTACTTC
TRBV5-1	TRBJ2-1	-	-	CASSLEGEQFF	TGCGCCAGCAGCTTGGAGGGGGAGCAGTTCTTC
TRBV30	TRBJ1-1	-	-	CAWSVRSTRTEAFF	TGTGCCTGGAGTGTACGAAGTACCAGGACTGAAGCTTTCTTT
TRBV30	TRBJ2-3	-	-	CAWSVRGSTDTQYF	TGTGCCTGGAGTGTACGCGGGAGCACAGATACGCAGTATTTT
TRBV7-2	TRBJ2-5	-	-	CASSIHRVQETQYF	TGTGCCAGCAGCATCCACAGGGTTCAAGAGACCCAGTACTTC
TRBV14	TRBJ2-3	-	-	CASSHGGTDTQYF	TGTGCCAGCAGCCATGGGGGAACAGATACGCAGTATTTT
TRBV6-5	TRBJ2-7	-	-	CASSYAGNEQYF	TGTGCCAGCAGTTACGCTGGGAACGAGCAGTACTTC
TRBV4-1	TRBJ1-1	TRBD1	-	CASSRDRGEAFF	TGCGCCAGCAGCCGGGACAGGGGTGAAGCTTTCTTT
TRBV5-1	TRBJ2-1	TRBD1	-	CASSLAQGAYNEQFF	TGCGCCAGCAGCTTGGCACAGGGGGCTTACAATGAGCAGTTCTTC
TRBV30	TRBJ2-7	-	-	CAWSVEYEQYF	TGTGCCTGGAGTGTAGAATACGAGCAGTACTTC
TRBV5-1	TRBJ2-7	TRBD2	-	CASSSTSGSLYEQYF	TGCGCCAGCAGCTCGACTAGCGGGAGCCTCTACGAGCAGTACTTC
TRBV10-3	TRBJ2-3	TRBD2	-	CAISVGPTSGGPDTQYF	TGTGCCATCAGTGTAGGGCCTACTAGCGGGGGGCCAGATACGCAGTATTTT
TRBV5-1	TRBJ1-5	TRBD1	once	CASRPGQGGEPQHF	TGCGCCAGCAGGCCTGGACAGGGCGGGGAGCCCCAGCATTTT
TRBV2	TRBJ2-7	-	-	CASRVAEQYF	TGTGCCAGCAGGGTTGCCGAGCAGTACTTC
TRBV30	TRBJ2-6	TRBD1	once	CAWSLTRTGISGANVLTF	TGTGCCTGGAGTTTGACGAGGACAGGGATCTCTGGGGCCAACGTCCTGACTTTC
TRBV29-1	TRBJ1-2	-	-	CSVEEVVGYGYTF	TGCAGCGTTGAAGAGGTTGTAGGGTATGGCTACACCTTC
TRBV18	TRBJ2-7	-	-	CASSQARDEQYF	TGTGCCAGCTCCCAAGCGAGGGACGAGCAGTACTTC
TRBV29-1	TRBJ2-6	-	-	CSVELNQVYSGANVLTF	TGCAGCGTTGAACTTAACCAGGTTTACTCTGGGGCCAACGTCCTGACTTTC
TRBV5-1	TRBJ2-1	TRBD2	-	CASSEAGTYNEQFF	TGCGCCAGCAGCGAAGCGGGGACCTACAATGAGCAGTTCTTC
TRBV30	TRBJ2-2	TRBD2	-	CAWRLAGNTGELFF	TGTGCCTGGCGACTAGCGGGAAACACCGGGGAGCTGTTTTTT
TRBV29-1	TRBJ2-6	-	-	CSVEEQYSGANVLTF	TGCAGCGTTGAGGAGCAATACTCTGGGGCCAACGTCCTGACTTTC
TRBV2	TRBJ1-1	-	-	CASTKTTENTEAFF	TGTGCCAGCACCAAGACGACCGAGAACACTGAAGCTTTCTTT
TRBV29-1	TRBJ2-5	-	-	CSVGRSGKETQYF	TGCAGCGTCGGCCGTAGCGGAAAAGAGACCCAGTACTTC
TRBV27	TRBJ1-1	-	-	CASSLPLVGTEAFF	TGTGCCAGCAGTTTACCCCTGGTGGGCACTGAAGCTTTCTTT
TRBV30	TRBJ2-3	TRBD2	once	CAWKIAGGPTDTQYF	TGTGCCTGGAAGATAGCGGGAGGGCCGACAGATACGCAGTATTTT
TRBV14	TRBJ2-5	TRBD1	once	CASSQMVTGQETQYF	TGTGCCAGCAGCCAAATGGTGACAGGGCAAGAGACCCAGTACTTC
TRBV30	TRBJ2-1	-	-	CAWSFSGRDEQFF	TGTGCCTGGAGTTTTTCCGGCCGGGATGAGCAGTTCTTC
TRBV9	TRBJ1-5	-	-	CASSVRGNQPQHF	TGTGCCAGCAGCGTAAGGGGGAATCAGCCCCAGCATTTT
TRBV20-1	TRBJ2-1	-	-	CSATRYNEQFF	TGCAGTGCTACTCGCTACAATGAGCAGTTCTTC
TRBV28	TRBJ2-7	-	-	CASSFVKGVRYEQYF	TGTGCCAGCAGTTTCGTGAAAGGTGTCAGGTACGAGCAGTACTTC
TRBV20-1	TRBJ2-1	-	-	CSARAPGPWVF	TGCAGTGCTAGAGCTCCGGGCCCATGGGTCTTC
TRBV5-6	TRBJ2-7	-	-	CASSFSSSSYEQYF	TGTGCCAGCAGCTTTTCGAGTAGCTCCTACGAGCAGTACTTC
TRBV30	TRBJ2-1	TRBD1	few	CAWSVRQGVSNEQFF	TGTGCCTGGAGTGTACGACAGGGGGTGAGCAATGAGCAGTTCTTC
TRBV5-1	TRBJ2-5	-	-	CASSLESGPQETQYF	TGCGCCAGCAGCTTGGAGTCCGGGCCACAAGAGACCCAGTACTTC
TRBV7-9	TRBJ2-7	-	-	CASSPTYEQYF	TGTGCCAGCAGCCCAACATACGAGCAGTACTTC
TRBV2	TRBJ2-2	-	-	CASRAYGGSGELFF	TGTGCCAGCAGAGCCTACGGGGGTAGCGGGGAGCTGTTTTTT
TRBV5-1	TRBJ1-1	TRBD1	once	CASSSSRDRINTEAFF	TGCGCCAGCAGCTCGTCCCGGGACAGGATTAACACTGAAGCTTTCTTT
TRBV7-2	TRBJ2-3	TRBD1	-	CASSSRQGWDTQYF	TGTGCCAGCAGCTCTAGACAGGGGTGGGATACGCAGTATTTT
TRBV30	TRBJ2-2	-	-	CAWEADRNTGELFF	TGTGCCTGGGAAGCTGACAGAAACACCGGGGAGCTGTTTTTT
TRBV30	TRBJ2-3	TRBD2	-	CAWRLGTSRGDTQYF	TGTGCCTGGAGGCTCGGGACTAGCAGGGGAGATACGCAGTATTTT
TRBV30	TRBJ2-4	TRBD1	-	CAWTPEQGDKNIQYF	TGTGCCTGGACCCCCGAGCAGGGGGACAAAAACATTCAGTACTTC
TRBV30	TRBJ1-4	-	-	CAWSTGLYEKLFF	TGTGCCTGGAGTACAGGTCTCTATGAAAAACTGTTTTTT
TRBV29-1	TRBJ1-1	TRBD1	-	CSVRPGTGGGTEAFF	TGCAGCGTCCGTCCCGGGACAGGGGGAGGCACTGAAGCTTTCTTT